This is a list of T cell receptor beta chains from one sample in a study of spatial heterogeneity in lung cancer. TCRdb redid the calling of the 5' RACE reads with MiXCR, one entry per CDR3 protein. The sample has 9,500 to 13,000 distinct CDR3 sequences; roughly a tenth are singletons. The material was PBMCs, obtained at follow-up. These receptors all come from a female donor with early-stage non-small cell lung cancer. The CDR3 runs from the conserved cysteine through the conserved F or W. A D gene is named only where the DNA matches it firmly. A clone size is listed for some rows: how often the clone was seen (once, few, many), or a class if it is expanded.

abundance,d_gene,j_gene,len,v_gene,CDR3aa,CDR3nt
many,TRBD2,TRBJ2-7,14,TRBV6-6,CASSYSGDYYEQYF,TGTGCCAGCAGTTACTCAGGGGACTATTACGAGCAGTACTTC
many,-,TRBJ1-3,14,TRBV7-6,CASSPNTGGLGIYF,TGTGCCAGCAGCCCAAACACAGGAGGTCTGGGGATATATTTT
many,-,TRBJ2-1,14,TRBV5-4,CASSQTRDPNEQFF,TGTGCCAGCAGCCAAACCCGGGACCCTAATGAGCAGTTCTTC
many,TRBD2,TRBJ2-2,16,TRBV12-3/TRBV12-4,CASTTPSGANTGELFF,TGTGCCAGCACCACCCCTAGCGGCGCGAACACCGGGGAGCTGTTTTTT
many,TRBD1,TRBJ2-1,15,TRBV9,CASSPGQGIYNEQFF,TGTGCCAGCAGCCCAGGACAGGGTATCTACAATGAGCAGTTCTTC
few,-,TRBJ2-3,17,TRBV28,CASSLPLSGTVRYTQYF,TGTGCCAGCAGTTTACCCCTTTCCGGGACTGTCAGATATACGCAGTATTTT
many,TRBD1,TRBJ2-2,16,TRBV18,CASSTTGTGGTGELFF,TGTGCCAGCTCAACAACCGGGACAGGGGGCACCGGGGAGCTGTTTTTT
many,TRBD2,TRBJ2-5,18,TRBV11-2,CASSLVGGASGIGKTQYF,TGTGCCAGCAGCTTAGTGGGTGGTGCTAGCGGGATCGGAAAGACCCAGTACTTC
many,-,TRBJ2-2,15,TRBV6-5,CASSYSAASAGELFF,TGTGCCAGCAGTTACTCGGCGGCTTCGGCCGGGGAGCTGTTTTTT
many,TRBD2,TRBJ2-1,15,TRBV19,CASSPSRAGDGEQFF,TGTGCCAGTAGCCCCTCCCGAGCGGGAGACGGCGAGCAGTTCTTC
many,TRBD2,TRBJ2-5,16,TRBV7-2,CASSRLLLADQETQYF,TGTGCCAGCAGCCGTCTCTTACTAGCGGATCAAGAGACCCAGTACTTC
-,-,TRBJ2-3,15,TRBV14,CASRSWAALGDTQYF,TGTGCCAGCAGAAGTTGGGCAGCTCTGGGTGATACGCAGTATTTT
many,TRBD2,TRBJ2-2,18,TRBV7-3,CASSPRTSGGRPTGELFF,TGTGCCAGCAGCCCGAGGACTAGCGGAGGTCGCCCCACCGGGGAGCTGTTTTTT
many,TRBD1,TRBJ2-5,12,TRBV29-1,CSVGRGQETQYF,TGCAGCGTCGGAAGGGGGCAGGAGACCCAGTACTTC
many,TRBD1,TRBJ2-2,16,TRBV19,CASSISPRGLAGELFF,TGTGCCAGTAGTATCAGCCCCAGGGGGCTGGCCGGGGAGCTGTTTTTT
-,-,TRBJ1-4,14,TRBV2,CASGRGRTNEKLFF,TGTGCCAGCGGGAGGGGGAGAACTAATGAAAAACTGTTTTTT
once,-,TRBJ2-4,18,TRBV21-1,CASSKVTGFFLAKNIQYF,TGTGCCAGCAGCAAAGTGACGGGATTCTTTTTAGCCAAAAACATTCAGTACTTC
many,-,TRBJ2-7,15,TRBV7-2,CASSSRGTSGYEQYF,TGTGCCAGCAGCTCCAGAGGGACATCGGGCTACGAGCAGTACTTC
few,-,TRBJ2-1,11,TRBV5-1,CASSAVVEQFF,TGCGCCAGCAGCGCGGTAGTTGAGCAGTTCTTC
many,-,TRBJ1-2,16,TRBV6-5,CASSPFGRGTNYGYTF,TGTGCCAGCAGTCCCTTCGGCAGGGGTACCAACTATGGCTACACCTTC
many,TRBD1,TRBJ2-7,14,TRBV6-2/TRBV6-3,CASTHRDPDRPQYF,TGTGCCAGCACCCACCGGGACCCGGACAGGCCCCAGTACTTC
many,-,TRBJ2-1,15,TRBV20-1,CSAIPLAGTYNEQFF,TGCAGTGCGATCCCTCTGGCGGGAACCTACAATGAGCAGTTCTTC
many,TRBD2,TRBJ2-7,13,TRBV7-6,CASSLVAGHEQYF,TGTGCCAGCAGCTTAGTAGCGGGGCACGAGCAGTACTTC
many,TRBD2,TRBJ2-7,16,TRBV4-3,CASSQEGAGVSYEQYF,TGCGCCAGCAGCCAAGAAGGGGCGGGAGTTTCCTACGAGCAGTACTTC
many,-,TRBJ2-2,17,TRBV10-3,CAISVLSGTANTGELFF,TGTGCCATCAGCGTACTGTCCGGGACGGCGAACACCGGGGAGCTGTTTTTT
many,TRBD2,TRBJ2-1,15,TRBV6-5,CASGVGTRSYNEQFF,TGTGCCAGCGGGGTAGGGACTAGATCCTACAATGAGCAGTTCTTC
many,-,TRBJ1-5,16,TRBV6-1,CASSSASRDSNQPQHF,TGTGCCAGCAGTTCCGCGTCAAGGGATAGCAATCAGCCCCAGCATTTT
many,-,TRBJ1-2,12,TRBV7-9,CASSLGALGYTF,TGTGCCAGCAGCTTAGGGGCGCTTGGCTACACCTTC
many,-,TRBJ2-7,15,TRBV2,CASSEGAGPAYEQYF,TGTGCCAGCAGTGAGGGGGCAGGGCCAGCCTACGAGCAGTACTTC
many,-,TRBJ1-3,13,TRBV10-3,CAIGGDLENTIYF,TGTGCCATCGGCGGTGACCTGGAAAACACCATATATTTT
many,-,TRBJ2-1,11,TRBV5-1,CASSLGGEQFF,TGCGCCAGCAGCTTGGGAGGTGAGCAGTTCTTC
medium-sized,TRBD2,TRBJ2-5,16,TRBV24-1,CATSDSTGLTYATQYF,TGTGCCACCAGTGATTCGACGGGACTAACCTATGCCACCCAGTACTTC
many,-,TRBJ1-5,14,TRBV10-2,CASSWGRGDQPQHF,TGCGCCAGCAGTTGGGGCAGGGGCGACCAGCCCCAGCATTTT
many,TRBD1,TRBJ1-6,14,TRBV20-1,CSGQGLSVASPLHF,TGCAGTGGACAGGGGCTCTCTGTGGCTTCACCCCTCCACTTT
many,TRBD1,TRBJ1-5,17,TRBV12-3/TRBV12-4,CASRGGQGLRSNQPQHF,TGTGCCAGCAGAGGTGGACAGGGTCTACGGAGCAATCAGCCCCAGCATTTT
many,TRBD1,TRBJ2-7,15,TRBV12-3/TRBV12-4,CASRGQAHSSYEQYF,TGTGCCAGCAGGGGACAGGCCCATAGCTCCTACGAGCAGTACTTC
few,TRBD1,TRBJ1-5,17,TRBV6-6,CASSFPDRGRGNQPQHF,TGTGCCAGCAGTTTCCCGGACAGGGGGCGCGGCAATCAGCCCCAGCATTTT
few,TRBD1,TRBJ2-1,16,TRBV5-1,CASSFTGTGLVNEQFF,TGCGCCAGCAGCTTTACCGGGACAGGGTTGGTCAATGAGCAGTTCTTC
many,TRBD2,TRBJ2-3,16,TRBV20-1,CSADGGTSGGKGTQYF,TGCAGTGCGGACGGCGGGACTAGCGGGGGAAAGGGTACGCAGTATTTT
-,-,TRBJ2-7,16,TRBV6-6,CASSYSKESETYEQYF,TGTGCCAGCAGTTACTCGAAAGAATCGGAAACCTACGAGCAGTACTTC
many,-,TRBJ2-7,14,TRBV28,CATVGSKGSYEQYF,TGTGCCACGGTGGGGTCAAAGGGTTCCTACGAGCAGTACTTC
few,TRBD1,TRBJ2-7,15,TRBV6-2/TRBV6-3,CASSSTGATSYEQYF,TGTGCCAGCAGTTCGACAGGGGCTACATCCTACGAGCAGTACTTC
many,TRBD1,TRBJ2-1,12,TRBV15,CATGGEVNEQFF,TGTGCGACAGGGGGTGAAGTCAATGAGCAGTTCTTC
many,-,TRBJ2-1,15,TRBV20-1,CSARDVVGAVGEQFF,TGCAGTGCTAGAGATGTGGTAGGAGCGGTTGGAGAGCAGTTCTTC
few,TRBD1,TRBJ2-2,16,TRBV6-2/TRBV6-3,CASSYLWTGMGGELFF,TGTGCCAGCAGTTACCTTTGGACAGGGATGGGCGGGGAGCTGTTTTTT
many,-,TRBJ2-7,16,TRBV7-9,CASSPAASQPPYEQYF,TGTGCCAGCAGCCCCGCCGCGAGTCAGCCCCCCTACGAGCAGTACTTC
many,-,TRBJ2-3,15,TRBV7-6,CASSLSYGGMGGQYF,TGTGCCAGCAGCTTATCTTATGGTGGGATGGGGGGGCAGTATTTT
many,TRBD2,TRBJ2-3,16,TRBV4-3,CASSQDPSGSGDTQYF,TGCGCCAGCAGCCAAGATCCTAGCGGGAGTGGAGATACGCAGTATTTT